These 24 T cell receptor beta chains were all obtained from the same sample, sequenced in a study of blood T cell repertoires in COVID-19. The assay was immunoSEQ multiplex PCR, and TCRdb's table has in-frame clones only and misses some. The table has about half a million clones, roughly nine tenths seen once. The specimen sequenced was peripheral blood. The receptors were gathered from a man between 18 and 29 years old with COVID-19, enrolled during active disease.

CDR3 nucleotide sequence: TGTGCCACCAGTGATGTACAGGGGGCTGAGGGCTACACCTTC. It specifies CATSDVQGAEGYTF. V gene TRBV24-1 combines with J gene TRBJ1-2; 9 positions agree with TRBD1. V was clipped by 3 bases and J by 8 bases; unmatched bases: 6. The CDR3 loop spans 14 amino acids. Germline CDR1 reads KGHDR; CDR2 reads SFDVKD.

The CDR3 DNA reads as TGCGCCAGCAGCTTGCAGTCAGGGGGGGCCAACGTCCTGACTTTC. This encodes CASSLQSGGANVLTF. This chain links TRBV5-1 with TRBJ2-6; tentatively, D is TRBD1 (5 bases). Trimming left V 1 base short and J 4 bases short, with 9 bases between. Per germline, CDR1 SGHRS and CDR2 YFSETQ. This CDR3 is built from 15 residues.

V gene TRBV10-2 combines with J gene TRBJ2-7; D possibly corresponds to TRBD1 (7 bases). Trimming stripped 6 bases from V and 3 bases from J, with 12 bases between. The CDR3 loop spans 13 amino acids. Germline CDR1 WSHSY, CDR2 SAAADI. The CDR3 sequence is CASSAGQRYEQYF. CDR3 coding DNA: TGCGCCAGCAGCGCGGGACAGCGCTACGAGCAGTACTTC.

The chain couples TRBV10-2 to TRBJ2-2; 9 bases agree with TRBD2. The germline V gene encodes CDR1 WSHSY and CDR2 SAAADI. Trimming cost V 0 bases and J 0 bases; bases outside gene matches: 2. This CDR3 is 17 amino acids long. Here the CDR3 reads CASSESAGGPNTGELFF. Here the CDR3 DNA reads TGCGCCAGCAGTGAGTCGGCGGGAGGGCCGAACACCGGGGAGCTGTTTTTT.

The V gene is TRBV11-2, the J gene TRBJ2-3; D is unclear. V was trimmed by 1 base and J by 0 bases, leaving 11 bases between them. Germline CDR1 and CDR2: SGHAT and FQNNGV. The length of the CDR3 is 16 residues. The DNA of the CDR3 is TGTGCCAGCAGCTTAGTACCAGCGCCAAGCACAGATACGCAGTATTTT. Protein: CASSLVPAPSTDTQYF. Supplemented by reference TRBV11-2 and TRBJ2-3, the full variable domain reads EAGVAQSPRYKIIEKRQSVAFWCNPISGHATLYWYQQILGQGPKLLIQFQNNGVVDDSQLPKDRFSAERLKGVDSTLKIQPAKLEDSAVYLCASSLVPAPSTDTQYFGPGTRLTVL.

The genes are TRBV24-1 and TRBJ2-7; 10 bases map to TRBD1. The CDR3 contains 15 residues. The trim removed 7 bases at V and 1 base at J, leaving 6 bases unmatched. Germline V lookup: CDR1 KGHDR, CDR2 SFDVKD. CDR3 amino acids: CATRTGTGVSYEQYF. Here the CDR3 DNA reads TGTGCCACCAGGACCGGGACAGGGGTATCCTACGAGCAGTACTTC.

The chain couples TRBV6-5 to TRBJ1-1, with D perhaps TRBD1 (5 bases). From germline, CDR1 is MNHEY and CDR2 SVGAGI. The CDR3 consists of 15 residues. The V end was cut by 8 bases, the J end by 4 bases, with 20 bases between. In DNA, the CDR3 is TGTGCCAGCTTCCTGAAACTAGGGAGGGGCACTGAAGCTTTCTTT. This gives the protein CASFLKLGRGTEAFF.

As to this clone: Other DNA sequences in the same sample also yield this CDR3. This chain links TRBV7-9 with TRBJ1-5; D not resolved. V was clipped by 7 bases and J by 1 base, with 8 bases between them. Looked up from germline, CDR1 is SEHNR and CDR2 is FQNEAQ (reference sequence). CDR3 length equals 13 residues. The CDR3 loop reads CASTRGSNQPQHF. Written as DNA, the CDR3 is TGTGCCAGCACCCGCGGAAGCAATCAGCCCCAGCATTTT.

The rearrangement links TRBV30 to TRBJ1-3; no clear D. V was trimmed by 0 bases and J by 14 bases, leaving 17 bases between them. The CDR3 length is 13 residues. The germline V gene has CDR1 GTSNPN and CDR2 SVGIG (reference sequence). CDR3 nucleotide sequence: TGTGCCTGGAGTGTACAATGGGAACTAGGCCTATATTTT. This sequence encodes CAWSVQWELGLYF.

The chain links TRBV18 to TRBJ2-7, with 8 bases fitting TRBD1. Per the germline V gene, CDR1 is KGHSH and CDR2 is LQKENI. The trim removed 3 bases at V and 6 bases at J, leaving 7 bases unmatched. There are 14 residues in the CDR3. The DNA for the CDR3 is TGTGCCAGCTCACCGGGAACAGGGGGGAGCGAGCAGTACTTC. Translation: CASSPGTGGSEQYF.

The chain has TRBV3-1 (or the pseudogene TRBV3-2) and TRBJ2-5; D possibly corresponds to TRBD2 (6 bases). The CDR3 has 16 residues. The V gene's germline CDR1 is LGHDT and CDR2 YNNKEL (reference sequence). V was cut by 2 bases and J by 0 bases, with 13 bases left in between. The CDR3 region is CASSQRGSGYQETQYF. The CDR3 region has the DNA TGTGCCAGCAGCCAACGGGGAAGCGGGTACCAAGAGACCCAGTACTTC.

This rearrangement joins TRBV30 to TRBJ1-1; 8 nucleotides line up with TRBD1. The V gene's germline CDR1 is GTSNPN and CDR2 SVGIG (reference sequence). The CDR3 spans 15 residues. V was clipped by 0 bases and J by 5 bases; unmatched bases: 8. As DNA, the CDR3 is TGTGCCTGGAGTGTACTCGGACAGGGACGTACTGAAGCTTTCTTT. This gives the protein CAWSVLGQGRTEAFF.

This chain links TRBV5-1 with TRBJ2-1; a weak D match, TRBD1 (6 bases). Germline loops: CDR1 SGHRS, CDR2 YFSETQ. V was pared by 4 bases and J by 8 bases, with 10 bases between. This CDR3 has 12 amino acids. The CDR3 DNA reads TGCGCCAGCAGCGTACAGGGCGATGAGCAGTTCTTC. It is translated as CASSVQGDEQFF.

This clone was seen just once. The chain recombines TRBV28 with TRBJ2-3; 7 nucleotides line up with TRBD2. J lost 3 bases, V lost 5 bases, and 14 bases had no gene match. The CDR3 is 17 amino acids. The germline V gene encodes CDR1 MDHEN and CDR2 SYDVKM. In DNA form, the CDR3 reads TGTGCCAGCAGTCTACTACCCAGCGGGGAGCAAACAGATACGCAGTATTTT. Translated, it gives CASSLLPSGEQTDTQYF.

CDR3 in amino acids: CSVGRRVEETQYF. Written as DNA, the CDR3 is TGCAGCGTTGGTCGGAGGGTTGAAGAGACCCAGTACTTC. The chain couples TRBV29-1 to TRBJ2-5; perhaps TRBD2 as D (6 bases). Germline assignment: CDR1 SQVTM and CDR2 ANQGSEA. The CDR3 has 13 amino acids. Trimming took 4 bases from V and 3 from J, leaving 12 bases between them.

The chain is built from TRBV12-3 or TRBV12-4 and TRBJ2-2; D may be TRBD2 (5 bases). V was pared by 6 bases and J by 6 bases, with 11 bases between. This CDR3 is 13 amino acids long. CDR3 loop: CASRARGAGELFF. The CDR3 region has the DNA TGTGCCAGCAGGGCCCGGGGTGCCGGGGAGCTGTTTTTT.

This CDR3 reads CASSQAGARETQYF. The DNA for the CDR3 is TGTGCCAGCAGCCAAGCGGGAGCTCGGGAGACCCAGTACTTC. This chain connects TRBV7-9 to TRBJ2-5; 8 nucleotides align to TRBD2. With V trimmed by 5 bases and J by 5 bases, 7 bases remained unmatched. The CDR3 is made up of 14 amino acids. CDR1 is SEHNR and CDR2 is FQNEAQ in the germline V gene (reference sequence).

The rearrangement joins TRBV5-5 to TRBJ1-1; D not certain. The CDR3 covers 14 residues. Trimming stripped 4 bases from V and 1 base from J, with 11 bases between. Germline V gene lookup returns CDR1 SGHKS and CDR2 YYEKEE (reference sequence). CDR3 nucleotide sequence: TGTGCCAGCAGCCCCGGGTTGGGGAACACTGAAGCTTTCTTT. This translates into CASSPGLGNTEAFF. Together with reference TRBV5-5 and TRBJ1-1, the CDR3 gives the full variable domain: DAGVTQSPTHLIKTRGQQVTLRCSPISGHKSVSWYQQVLGQGPQFIFQYYEKEERGRGNFPDRFSARQFPNYSSELNVNALLLGDSALYLCASSPGLGNTEAFFGQGTRLTVV.

The V call is TRBV6-5, the J call TRBJ2-5; 15 bases fit TRBD2. There are 15 residues in the CDR3. Trimming took 4 bases from V and 6 from J; bases not matched to a gene: 3. Per germline, CDR1 MNHEY and CDR2 SVGAGI. The CDR3 loop reads CASSSGLAGGKTQYF. The CDR3 bases are TGTGCCAGCAGTTCGGGACTAGCGGGGGGTAAGACCCAGTACTTC.

The sample holds a few counts of this clone. V usage is TRBV7-9 and J usage is TRBJ2-2, with D perhaps TRBD2 (5 bases). V lost 1 base and J 4 bases, leaving 10 bases between the germline ends. The germline V gene encodes CDR1 SEHNR and CDR2 FQNEAQ (reference sequence). The CDR3 extends over 15 amino acids. CDR3 nucleotides: TGTGCCAGCAGCTTAGGTGGGGAGAGCACCGGGGAGCTGTTTTTT. It is translated as CASSLGGESTGELFF.

The genes are TRBV5-6 and TRBJ2-7; D possibly corresponds to TRBD1 (6 bases). Germline lookup yields CDR1 SGHDT and CDR2 YYEEEE. CDR3 size: 15 residues. Trimming took off 5 bases at V and 5 bases at J, with 20 bases between the two ends. The CDR3 coding sequence is TGTGCCAGCAGACAAAGACAGGCCTGGCTCAACGAGCAGTACTTC. It yields the protein CASRQRQAWLNEQYF.

V usage is TRBV7-3 and J usage is TRBJ2-2, with TRBD2 as a possible D gene (9 bases). V was pared by 5 bases and J by 4 bases, with 17 bases between. The length of the CDR3 is 16 residues. The germline V gene encodes CDR1 SGHTA and CDR2 FQGTGA. CDR3 nucleotides: TGTGCCAGCAGCCAGGGGGCGGGAGGGCCCACCGGGGAGCTGTTTTTT. This codes for CASSQGAGGPTGELFF.

The V gene is TRBV7-9, the J gene TRBJ2-7; 8 positions agree with TRBD1. The CDR3 totals 16 residues. The junction had 9 bases not matched to a gene; V was cut back by 1 base and J by 4 bases. Germline loops: CDR1 SEHNR, CDR2 FQNEAQ (reference sequence). In nucleotides, the CDR3 is TGTGCCAGCAGCTTAGGGGTGGGACAGGCACCTTACGAGCAGTACTTC. As protein: CASSLGVGQAPYEQYF.

This rearrangement joins TRBV10-2 to TRBJ1-1; D is undetermined. This CDR3 contains 13 residues. Per the germline V gene, CDR1 is WSHSY and CDR2 is SAAADI. V was clipped by 4 bases and J by 1 base, with 7 bases between them. CDR3 in DNA: TGCGCCAGCAGTGCTGGGCCGAACACTGAAGCTTTCTTT. This codes for CASSAGPNTEAFF.